This T cell receptor (beta chain) was sequenced for a study of cytomegalovirus exposure and HLA in healthy donors. Study as a whole: The 120 validation repertoires and the 666 first-cohort repertoires shared a platform, a later analysis reported. Whole-study results and caveats: In vitro checks showed that three CMV-associated chains really do target CMV antigens. The study put some 150 TCR beta chains on its list as cytomegalovirus-associated. Most TCR sequences were uncommon, yet certain public TCRs appeared in many donors.

V shed 6 bases and J 0 bases; nucleotides not matched to a gene: 2. CDR1 and CDR2 (germline): MNHNY, SVGAGI (reference sequence). The CDR3 is 14 amino acids. Of note for this clone: As yet, its antigen is unknown.

The repertoire was sequenced with immunoSEQ multiplex PCR; TCRdb's copy has only in-frame clones and lacks some. The sample includes 150,000 to 200,000 clones, approximately 86% of them seen just once. The sequencing sample was made of PBMCs. The sequence was obtained from a man aged 25-45 years in good health and CMV-seropositive. The chain joins TRBV6-6 to TRBJ1-3; 7 bases match TRBD1. The CDR3 region has the DNA TGTGCCAGCAGCCGGGACAGCTCTGGAAACACCATATATTTT. Protein product: CASSRDSSGNTIYF.